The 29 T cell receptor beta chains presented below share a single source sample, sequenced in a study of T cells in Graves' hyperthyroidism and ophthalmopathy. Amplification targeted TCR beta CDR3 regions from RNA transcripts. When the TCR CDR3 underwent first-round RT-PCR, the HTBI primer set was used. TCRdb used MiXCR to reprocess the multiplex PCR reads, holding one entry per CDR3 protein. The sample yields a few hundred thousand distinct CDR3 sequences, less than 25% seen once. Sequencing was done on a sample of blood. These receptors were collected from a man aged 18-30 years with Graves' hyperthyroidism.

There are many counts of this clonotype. The CDR3 nucleotides read TGCAGTGCCCGGGGGGACGGCTACACCTTC. Its translation is CSARGDGYTF. The V gene is TRBV20-1, the J gene TRBJ1-2; a possible D gene is TRBD1 (5 bases). Trimming cost V 6 bases and J 8 bases, with 10 bases left between them. Germline-derived CDR1 and CDR2 are DFQATT and SNEGSKA (reference sequence). The CDR3 contains 10 residues.

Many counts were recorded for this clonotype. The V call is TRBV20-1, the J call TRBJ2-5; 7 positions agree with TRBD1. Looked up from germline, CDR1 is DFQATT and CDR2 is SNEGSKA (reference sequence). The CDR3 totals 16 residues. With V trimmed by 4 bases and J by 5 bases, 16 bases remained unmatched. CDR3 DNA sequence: TGCAGTGCTACCCCCTCGACAGGGCGTGTGACGGAGACCCAGTACTTC. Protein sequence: CSATPSTGRVTETQYF.

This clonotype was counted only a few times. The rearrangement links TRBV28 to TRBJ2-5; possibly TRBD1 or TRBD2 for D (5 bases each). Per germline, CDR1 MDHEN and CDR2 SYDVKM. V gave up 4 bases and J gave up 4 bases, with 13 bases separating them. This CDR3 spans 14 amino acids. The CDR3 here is CASSSDLRGETQYF. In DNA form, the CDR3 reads TGTGCCAGCAGTTCCGACTTGAGGGGAGAGACCCAGTACTTC.

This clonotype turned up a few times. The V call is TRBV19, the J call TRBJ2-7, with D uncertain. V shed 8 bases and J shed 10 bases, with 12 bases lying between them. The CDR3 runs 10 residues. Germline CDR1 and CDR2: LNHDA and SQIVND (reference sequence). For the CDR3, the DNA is TGTGCCAGTGGGTGGCCGGCTCAGTACTTC. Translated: CASGWPAQYF.

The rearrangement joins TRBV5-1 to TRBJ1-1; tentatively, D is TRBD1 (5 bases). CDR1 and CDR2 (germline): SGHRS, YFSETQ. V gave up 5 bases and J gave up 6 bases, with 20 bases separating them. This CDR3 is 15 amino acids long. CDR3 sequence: CASSPGGGDGAEAFF. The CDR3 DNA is TGCGCCAGCAGTCCTGGCGGGGGGGACGGGGCTGAAGCTTTCTTT.

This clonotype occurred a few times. CDR3 amino acids: CASSPGMGLTEAFF. The DNA for the CDR3 is TGTGCCAGCAGTCCAGGGATGGGGCTCACTGAAGCTTTCTTT. This sequence joins TRBV12-3 or TRBV12-4 and TRBJ1-1, with D perhaps matching TRBD1 (5 bases). This CDR3 is built from 14 residues. The V and J ends lost 5 bases and 4 bases respectively, with 14 bases between them.

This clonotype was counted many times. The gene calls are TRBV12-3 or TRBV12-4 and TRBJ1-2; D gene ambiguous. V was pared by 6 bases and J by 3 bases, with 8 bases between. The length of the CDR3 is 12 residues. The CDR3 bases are TGTGCCAGCAGCCCGGGTCACTATGGCTACACCTTC. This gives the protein CASSPGHYGYTF.

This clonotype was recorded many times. CDR3: CASSEIKILNYGYTF. CDR3 sequence (DNA): TGTGCCAGCAGTGAAATCAAGATTTTAAACTATGGCTACACCTTC. This chain links TRBV6-1 with TRBJ1-2; D gene unclear. The CDR3 runs 15 residues. Germline CDR1 is MNHNS and CDR2 is SASEGT. Trimming cost V 2 bases and J 2 bases, with 12 bases left between them.

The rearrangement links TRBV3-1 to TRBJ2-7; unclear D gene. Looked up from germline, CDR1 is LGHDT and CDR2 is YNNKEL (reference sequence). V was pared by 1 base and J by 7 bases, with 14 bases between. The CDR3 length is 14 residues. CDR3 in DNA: TGTGCCAGCAGCCAAGGCACTGGTTTGGGGGAGCAGTACTTC. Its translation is CASSQGTGLGEQYF.

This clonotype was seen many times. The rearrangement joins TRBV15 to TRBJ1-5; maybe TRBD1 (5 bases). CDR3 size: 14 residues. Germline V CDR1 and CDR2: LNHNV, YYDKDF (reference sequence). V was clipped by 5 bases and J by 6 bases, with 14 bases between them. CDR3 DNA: TGTGCCACCAGCGGGGAGGGGATCGGTCAGCCCCAGCATTTT. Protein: CATSGEGIGQPQHF.

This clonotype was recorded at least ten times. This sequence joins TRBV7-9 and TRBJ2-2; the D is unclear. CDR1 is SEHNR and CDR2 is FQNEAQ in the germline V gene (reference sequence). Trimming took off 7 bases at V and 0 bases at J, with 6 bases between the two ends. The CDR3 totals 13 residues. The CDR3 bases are TGTGCCAGCATAGGAGCGAACACCGGGGAGCTGTTTTTT. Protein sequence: CASIGANTGELFF.

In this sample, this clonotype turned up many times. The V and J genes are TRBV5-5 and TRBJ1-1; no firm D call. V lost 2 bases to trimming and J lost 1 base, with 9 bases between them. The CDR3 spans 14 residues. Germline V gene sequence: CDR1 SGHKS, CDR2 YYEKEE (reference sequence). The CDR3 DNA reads TGTGCCAGCAGCTTCACTAACCAGAACACTGAAGCTTTCTTT. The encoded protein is CASSFTNQNTEAFF.

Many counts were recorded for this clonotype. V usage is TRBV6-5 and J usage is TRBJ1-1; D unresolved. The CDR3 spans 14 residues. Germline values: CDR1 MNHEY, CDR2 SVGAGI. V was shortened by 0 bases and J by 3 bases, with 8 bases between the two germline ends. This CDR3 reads CASSYSRLDTEAFF. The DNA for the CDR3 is TGTGCCAGCAGTTACTCGCGCTTGGACACTGAAGCTTTCTTT.

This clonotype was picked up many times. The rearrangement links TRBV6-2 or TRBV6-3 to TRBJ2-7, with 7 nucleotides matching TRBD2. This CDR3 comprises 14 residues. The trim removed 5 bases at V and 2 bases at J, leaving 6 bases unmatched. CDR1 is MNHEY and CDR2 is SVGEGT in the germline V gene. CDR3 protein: CASSREGSTYEQYF. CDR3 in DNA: TGTGCCAGCAGTAGGGAGGGGTCAACCTACGAGCAGTACTTC.

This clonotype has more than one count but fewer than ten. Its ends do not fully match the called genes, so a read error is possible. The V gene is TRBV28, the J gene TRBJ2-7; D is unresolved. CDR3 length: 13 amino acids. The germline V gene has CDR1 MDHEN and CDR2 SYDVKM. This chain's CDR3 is CAGSRRMLYEQYF. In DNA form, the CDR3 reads TGTGCCGGCAGTCGCCGAATGCTCTACGAGCAGTACTTC.

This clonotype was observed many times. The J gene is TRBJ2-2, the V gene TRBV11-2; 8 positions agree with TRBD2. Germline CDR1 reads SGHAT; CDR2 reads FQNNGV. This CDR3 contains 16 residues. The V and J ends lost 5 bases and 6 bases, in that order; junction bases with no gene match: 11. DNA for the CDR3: TGTGCCAGCAGCACTCGATGGACTAGCCTCGCCGGGGAGCTGTTTTTT. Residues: CASSTRWTSLAGELFF.

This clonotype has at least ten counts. The CDR3 DNA sequence: TGTGCCAGCAGTTTAGGGGGACAGCCCTACGAGCAGTACTTC. The encoded protein is CASSLGGQPYEQYF. The V and J genes are TRBV28 and TRBJ2-7, with 7 positions matching TRBD1. Germline V CDR1 and CDR2: MDHEN, SYDVKM. Trimming cost V 2 bases and J 2 bases; bases outside gene matches: 3. CDR3 length: 14 amino acids.

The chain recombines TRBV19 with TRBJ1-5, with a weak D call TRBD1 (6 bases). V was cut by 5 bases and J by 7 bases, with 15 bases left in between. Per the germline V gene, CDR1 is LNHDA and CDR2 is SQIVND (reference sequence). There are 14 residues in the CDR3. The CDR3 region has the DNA TGTGCCAGTAGTTCCTCGGGGGGCGTCCAGCCCCAGCATTTT. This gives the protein CASSSSGGVQPQHF.

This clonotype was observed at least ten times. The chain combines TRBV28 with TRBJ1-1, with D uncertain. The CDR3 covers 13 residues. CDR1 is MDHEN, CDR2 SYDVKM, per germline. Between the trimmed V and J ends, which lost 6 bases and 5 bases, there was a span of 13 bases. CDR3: CASSGSLDTEAFF. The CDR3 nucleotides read TGTGCCAGCAGCGGGAGTTTGGATACTGAAGCTTTCTTT.

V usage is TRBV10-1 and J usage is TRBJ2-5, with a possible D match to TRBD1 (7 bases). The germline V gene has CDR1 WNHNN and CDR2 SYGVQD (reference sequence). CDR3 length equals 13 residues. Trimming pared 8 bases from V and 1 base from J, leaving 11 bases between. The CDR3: CASGGTVQETQYF. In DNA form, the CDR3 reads TGCGCCAGCGGGGGGACAGTCCAAGAGACCCAGTACTTC.

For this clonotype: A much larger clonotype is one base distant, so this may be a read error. The DNA for the CDR3 is TGTGCCAGCAGCCAGACTAGCGGGGGAGTCTGGCAGTGCTTC. Amino acids: CASSQTSGGVWQCF. The chain links TRBV7-6 to TRBJ2-7; the match to TRBD2 covers 12 bases. This CDR3 comprises 14 residues. CDR1 SGHVS and CDR2 FNYEAQ come from the germline V gene.

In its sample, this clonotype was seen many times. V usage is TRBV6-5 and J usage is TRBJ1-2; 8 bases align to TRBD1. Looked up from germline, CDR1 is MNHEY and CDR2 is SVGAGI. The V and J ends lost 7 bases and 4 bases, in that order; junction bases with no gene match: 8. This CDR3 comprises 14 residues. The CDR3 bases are TGTGCCAGCACAGGGCAGGGGGCTGTCTATGGCTACACCTTC. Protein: CASTGQGAVYGYTF.

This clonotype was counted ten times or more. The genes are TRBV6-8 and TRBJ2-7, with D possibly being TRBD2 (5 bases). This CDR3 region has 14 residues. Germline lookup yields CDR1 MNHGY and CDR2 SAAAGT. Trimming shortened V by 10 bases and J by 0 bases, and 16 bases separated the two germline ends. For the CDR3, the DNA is TGTGCCATAACGGAGGCTAGCACCTCCTACGAGCAGTACTTC. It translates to CAITEASTSYEQYF.

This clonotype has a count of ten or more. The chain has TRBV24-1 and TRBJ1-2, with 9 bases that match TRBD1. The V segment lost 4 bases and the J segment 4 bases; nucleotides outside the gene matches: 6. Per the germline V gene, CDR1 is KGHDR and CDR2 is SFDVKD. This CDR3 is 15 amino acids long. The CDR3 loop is CATSDPGQGSYGYTF. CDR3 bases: TGTGCCACCAGTGACCCGGGACAGGGAAGCTATGGCTACACCTTC.

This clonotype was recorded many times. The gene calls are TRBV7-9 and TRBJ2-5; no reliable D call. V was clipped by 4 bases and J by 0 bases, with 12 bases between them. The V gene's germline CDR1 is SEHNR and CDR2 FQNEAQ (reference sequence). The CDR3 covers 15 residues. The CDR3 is CASSSPMGYQETQYF. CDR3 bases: TGTGCCAGCAGCTCACCGATGGGGTACCAAGAGACCCAGTACTTC.

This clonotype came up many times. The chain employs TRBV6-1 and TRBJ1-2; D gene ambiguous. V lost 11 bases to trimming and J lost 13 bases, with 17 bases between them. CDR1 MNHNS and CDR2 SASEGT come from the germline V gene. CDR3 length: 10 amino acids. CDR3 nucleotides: TGTGCCGTTATAGCGGATAAGATCACCTTC. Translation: CAVIADKITF.

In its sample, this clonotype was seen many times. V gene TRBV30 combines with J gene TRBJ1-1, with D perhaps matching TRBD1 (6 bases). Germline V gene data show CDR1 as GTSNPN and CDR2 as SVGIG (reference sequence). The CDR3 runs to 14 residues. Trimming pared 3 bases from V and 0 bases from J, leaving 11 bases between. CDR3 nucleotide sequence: TGTGCCTGGAGCAGGGGACAAATGAACACTGAAGCTTTCTTT. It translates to CAWSRGQMNTEAFF.

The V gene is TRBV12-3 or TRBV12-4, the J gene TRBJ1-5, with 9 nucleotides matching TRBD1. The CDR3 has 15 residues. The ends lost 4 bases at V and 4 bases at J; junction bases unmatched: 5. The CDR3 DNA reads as TGTGCCAGCAGTTCGGTGACAGGGGGGAATCAGCCCCAGCATTTT. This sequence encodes CASSSVTGGNQPQHF.

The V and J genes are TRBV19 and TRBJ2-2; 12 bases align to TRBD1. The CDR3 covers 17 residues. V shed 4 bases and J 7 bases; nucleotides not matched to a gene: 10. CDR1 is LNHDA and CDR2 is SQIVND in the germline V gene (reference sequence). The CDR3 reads CASSRGQGARFSGELFF. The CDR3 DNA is TGTGCCAGTAGTAGGGGACAGGGGGCGAGGTTCAGCGGGGAGCTGTTTTTT.